These T cell receptor beta chains were read from a single sample in a study of Tregs in tolerant kidney transplant recipients. Profiled with immunoSEQ multiplex PCR; TCRdb holds only in-frame clones, not every one. Seen here are about 15,000 clones, about 53% observed once, and the top ten hold under 4%. No cognate antigen is known for these TCRs. The sample in question was CD4+ T cells from blood cultured with allogeneic cells, obtained before the transplant. The receptors shown here come from a human patient who received a combined kidney and bone marrow transplant. Each CDR3 is given with its conserved first and last residue. A D gene is named only where the DNA matches it firmly. Clone size is given for some rows only: seen once, a few or many times, or a class if the clone is expanded.

TRBJ2-7 | TRBV2 | - | - | TGTGCCAGCAGGTTAGGACAAACCACCTACGAGCAGTACTTC | CASRLGQTTYEQYF
TRBJ1-2 | TRBV29-1 | - | once | TGCAGCGTTTACGAGGGGGAAAACTATGGCTACACCTTC | CSVYEGENYGYTF
TRBJ2-7 | TRBV7-2 | - | - | TGTGCCAGCAGCCCCCCGTCCTACTACGAGCAGTACTTC | CASSPPSYYEQYF
TRBJ2-3 | TRBV5-1 | TRBD2 | - | TGCGCCAGCAGCCTACCGGGTGGTAGCGGGAGGGCCCCAGATACGCAGTATTTT | CASSLPGGSGRAPDTQYF
TRBJ1-1 | TRBV6-5 | - | - | TGTGCCAGCAGTGACTGGGGGCGCGGTAGCACTGAAGCTTTCTTT | CASSDWGRGSTEAFF
TRBJ1-5 | TRBV11-2 | - | - | TGTGCCAGCAGCCATGTGGGGGGGCCCCAGCATTTT | CASSHVGGPQHF
TRBJ2-3 | TRBV7-2 | - | - | TGTGCCAGCAGCTCCGACAGGTGGGATACGCAGTATTTT | CASSSDRWDTQYF
TRBJ2-7 | TRBV6-5 | TRBD1 | - | TGTGCCAGCAGCCAAGACAGGGGGCTGTGGGAGCAGTACTTC | CASSQDRGLWEQYF
TRBJ1-2 | TRBV19 | TRBD1 | - | TGTGCCAGTAGTATAGTGGGACAGGGGTTTGGCTACACCTTC | CASSIVGQGFGYTF
TRBJ2-5 | TRBV19 | - | medium-sized | TGTGCCAGTAGTATAGTACACAGGGCAGGGGAGACCCAGTACTTC | CASSIVHRAGETQYF
TRBJ1-2 | TRBV7-2 | TRBD1 | few | TGTGCCAGCAGCTTAGAACAGGGGGCTTGGTATGGCTACACCTTC | CASSLEQGAWYGYTF
TRBJ2-7 | TRBV21-1 | - | few | TGTGCCAGCAGCATAGACAGGGTGCGGCCCTACGAGCAGTACTTC | CASSIDRVRPYEQYF
TRBJ1-2 | TRBV5-4 | TRBD1 | few | TGTGCCAGCAGCTTGGACCTTGTCAGGGGGCGGATTAACTATGGCTACACCTTC | CASSLDLVRGRINYGYTF
TRBJ2-2 | TRBV9 | - | medium-sized | TGTGCCAGCAGCGTAGTGGGCGCGAACACCGGGGAGCTGTTTTTT | CASSVVGANTGELFF
TRBJ1-1 | TRBV19 | - | few | TGTGCCAGTAGTATTTTAACAACTAGGAACACTGAAGCTTTCTTT | CASSILTTRNTEAFF
TRBJ2-7 | TRBV28 | TRBD1 | - | TGTGCCAGCAGATCATTCCCGGGACAGGGGGCCGTAGCCTACGAGCAGTACTTC | CASRSFPGQGAVAYEQYF
TRBJ2-1 | TRBV19 | - | few | TGTGCCAGTAGCGTCGACGGGATGAATGAGCAGTTCTTC | CASSVDGMNEQFF
TRBJ2-1 | TRBV7-2 | - | once | TGTGCCAGCAGCTTCTGGTCAGGGGATAACAATGAGCAGTTCTTC | CASSFWSGDNNEQFF
TRBJ2-7 | TRBV7-2 | - | - | TGTGCCAGCAGACAACGGGACTCTATTACCGAGCAGTACTTC | CASRQRDSITEQYF
TRBJ2-7 | TRBV18 | - | - | TGTGCCAGCTCATCCTCCGGTGTATACTACGAGCAGTACTTC | CASSSSGVYYEQYF
TRBJ1-6 | TRBV5-1 | - | - | TGCGCCAGCAGAGGGCAGGGTGGGTCACCCCTCCACTTT | CASRGQGGSPLHF
TRBJ1-3 | TRBV28 | TRBD1 | once | TGTGCCAGCGCCGACAGGGGGAACACCATATATTTT | CASADRGNTIYF
TRBJ1-5 | TRBV7-3 | - | - | TGTGCCAGCAGCATAGCCGGGACACAAAATCAGCCCCAGCATTTT | CASSIAGTQNQPQHF
TRBJ2-6 | TRBV28 | - | - | TGTGCCAGCATGAGCTCTGGGGCCAACGTCCTGACTTTC | CASMSSGANVLTF
TRBJ1-1 | TRBV4-3 | - | - | TGCGCCAGCAGCCAAGTTCGTTCCTTGAACACTGAAGCTTTCTTT | CASSQVRSLNTEAFF
TRBJ1-2 | TRBV4-1 | - | - | TGCGCCAGCAGCCAAGATCCGACAACTAACTATGGCTACACCTTC | CASSQDPTTNYGYTF
TRBJ2-3 | TRBV7-9 | - | - | TGTGCCAGCAGCTTAGAGCCTGCAGATACGCAGTATTTT | CASSLEPADTQYF
TRBJ1-3 | TRBV4-1 | - | - | TGCGCCAGCAGAGTTCAATCGTCGGGTGGAAACACCATATATTTT | CASRVQSSGGNTIYF
TRBJ2-3 | TRBV9 | TRBD2 | - | TGTGCCAGCAGCGTAGTTGCGGGGGGGCCAGGGGATACGCAGTATTTT | CASSVVAGGPGDTQYF
TRBJ1-2 | TRBV15 | - | - | TGTGCCACCAGCAGAGATTTGCGCAGGCCTGTTGATGGCTACACCTTC | CATSRDLRRPVDGYTF
TRBJ2-5 | TRBV5-1 | TRBD1 | - | TGCGCCAGCAGCTTGGCGGACAGGGGCCAAGAGACCCAGTACTTC | CASSLADRGQETQYF
TRBJ2-3 | TRBV5-5 | TRBD1 | few | TGTGCCAGCAGCCTCGACAGGGCTACAGATACGCAGTATTTT | CASSLDRATDTQYF
TRBJ2-5 | TRBV4-2 | TRBD2 | few | TGTGCCAGCAGCCCGCTAGCGGGGCCTCAAGAGACCCAGTACTTC | CASSPLAGPQETQYF
TRBJ1-2 | TRBV5-1 | - | once | TGCGCCAGCAGCTTACGACAGAACTATGGCTACACCTTC | CASSLRQNYGYTF
TRBJ2-3 | TRBV9 | TRBD2 | - | TGTGCCAGCACTAATGACGGGGGTAGCGGGAGAAATACGCAGTATTTT | CASTNDGGSGRNTQYF
TRBJ2-1 | TRBV19 | - | - | TGTGCCAGTAGTATAGGTCCCAGGCGGGGCTCCTACAATGAGCAGTTCTTC | CASSIGPRRGSYNEQFF
TRBJ2-5 | TRBV4-1 | TRBD1 | few | TGCGCCAGCAGCCAAGAGATAGGGACAGGAGAAGAGACCCAGTACTTC | CASSQEIGTGEETQYF
TRBJ2-7 | TRBV25-1 | - | - | TGTGCCAGCAGTGTCTCCCGGGTCCACTCCGAGCAGTACTTC | CASSVSRVHSEQYF
TRBJ2-1 | TRBV12-5 | TRBD2 | - | TGTGCTAGTGGTTTGATCACTGACAGCGGGGGGGGTGGGAGTGAGCAGTTCTTC | CASGLITDSGGGGSEQFF
TRBJ2-3 | TRBV7-8 | TRBD2 | once | TGTGCCAGCAGCTTAGCGGGGGGGATCACAGATACGCAGTATTTT | CASSLAGGITDTQYF
TRBJ2-5 | TRBV7-3 | TRBD2 | - | TGTGCCAGCAGCTTCCGCAGCGGGGGATGGGAGACCCAGTACTTC | CASSFRSGGWETQYF
TRBJ1-3 | TRBV4-3 | - | few | TGCGCCAGCAGCCCGCTCTATAGCTCTGGAAACACCATATATTTT | CASSPLYSSGNTIYF
TRBJ1-5 | TRBV7-9 | - | - | TGTGCCAGCAGCTTAAGACTGACAGCCCAGAATAGCAATCAGCCCCAGCATTTT | CASSLRLTAQNSNQPQHF
TRBJ2-2 | TRBV4-2 | - | - | TGTGCCAGCAGCCAAGATTTGAGAGGGCGGGGGAACACCGGGGAGCTGTTTTTT | CASSQDLRGRGNTGELFF
TRBJ1-6 | TRBV11-1 | - | - | TGTGCCAGCAGGAACAGGAACTATAATTCACCCCTCCACTTT | CASRNRNYNSPLHF
TRBJ2-1 | TRBV10-1 | TRBD2 | once | TGCGCCAGCAGGCGGGGGAATAACTACAATGAGCAGTTCTTC | CASRRGNNYNEQFF
TRBJ1-2 | TRBV20-1 | - | - | TGCAGTGCTAGGATCGATAGTGGCTACACCTTC | CSARIDSGYTF
TRBJ2-1 | TRBV7-9 | TRBD2 | - | TGTGCCAGCAGTCTAGCGGGGGGAGGCCTTGAGCAGTTCTTC | CASSLAGGGLEQFF
TRBJ1-6 | TRBV6-5 | - | few | TGTGCCAGCAGTCGTACCCGGGATAATTCACCCCTCCACTTT | CASSRTRDNSPLHF
TRBJ1-2 | TRBV13 | - | few | TGTGCCAGCAGCCCTAGACAGACAGATATCCTTAACTATGGCTACACCTTC | CASSPRQTDILNYGYTF
TRBJ1-1 | TRBV6-5 | - | - | TGTGCCAGCACCAAAGGACAGATGAACACTGAAGCTTTCTTT | CASTKGQMNTEAFF
TRBJ1-4 | TRBV6-5 | - | few | TGTGCCAGCACCTTCAGGGGAAGAGAAAAACTGTTTTTT | CASTFRGREKLFF